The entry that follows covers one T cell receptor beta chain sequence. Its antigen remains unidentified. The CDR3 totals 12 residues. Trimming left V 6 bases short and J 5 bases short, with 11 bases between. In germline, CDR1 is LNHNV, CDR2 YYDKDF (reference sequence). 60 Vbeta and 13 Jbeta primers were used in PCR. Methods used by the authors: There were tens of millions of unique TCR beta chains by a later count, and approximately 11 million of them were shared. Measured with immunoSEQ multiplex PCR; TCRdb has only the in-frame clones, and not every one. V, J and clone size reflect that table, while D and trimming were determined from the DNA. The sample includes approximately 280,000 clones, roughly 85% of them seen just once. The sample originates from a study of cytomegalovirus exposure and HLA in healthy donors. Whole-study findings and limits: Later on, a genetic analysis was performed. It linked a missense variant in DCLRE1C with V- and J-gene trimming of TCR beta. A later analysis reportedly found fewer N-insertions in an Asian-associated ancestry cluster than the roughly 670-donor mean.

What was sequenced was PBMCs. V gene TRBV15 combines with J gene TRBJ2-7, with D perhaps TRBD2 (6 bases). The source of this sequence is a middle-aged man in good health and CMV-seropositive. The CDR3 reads CATSDSGDEQYF. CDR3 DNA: TGTGCCACCAGTGATAGCGGAGACGAGCAGTACTTC.